This T cell receptor (beta chain) was found in a study of blood T cell repertoires in COVID-19. As for the study in general: Sites in the United States, Italy and Spain provided acute and convalescent COVID-19 samples. The cDNA or gDNA used as material had been derived from T cells, B-cell-depleted T cells, or PBMCs.

Source study methods: Reference gene primer amplification gave nucleated cell count estimates. Some clones are missing from TCRdb's copy, which holds only in-frame ones; the method was immunoSEQ multiplex PCR. That table is the source of V, J and clone size, and D and trimming were worked out from the DNA. Altogether 95,000 to 150,000 clones are present, around four fifths being singletons, with the ten largest covering 25%. Germline CDR1 and CDR2: MNHEY and SVGAGI. J gave up 5 bases and V 6 bases, and 5 bases lay outside the gene matches. The CDR3 has 14 amino acids. This TCR was recovered from a human donor in a cohort sampled during active COVID-19. Sequenced sample: peripheral blood. This chain connects TRBV6-5 to TRBJ1-5; TRBD1 matches at 9 bases. In DNA, the CDR3 is TGTGCCAGCAGCCCCGGGACAGGGCATCAGCCCCAGCATTTT. Its translation is CASSPGTGHQPQHF.